One T cell receptor beta chain is described in this entry. Its antigen is not identified. The CDR3 has 17 amino acids. The junction had 9 bases not matched to a gene; V was cut back by 5 bases and J by 4 bases. Germline V CDR1 and CDR2: MGHRA, YSYEKL. This sample is drawn from a study of T cell repertoires in cytomegalovirus infection. Study-wide results and caveats: Totalled public TCR beta family frequency picked out people who carried CMV plus the relevant HLA.

In TCRdb, the reads were re-called with MiXCR into one record per CDR3 protein. Among more than 400,000 distinct CDR3 sequences, about 25% were seen once, and the ten largest hold approximately 13%. The clonotype originates from a human donor in good health (CMV status not recorded). Some clones in this sample may be carry-over from other donors' samples. The chain employs TRBV4-1 and TRBJ2-2, with 11 bases that match TRBD2. What was sequenced was PBMCs. The CDR3 spells CASSSRSLAGGTGELFF. In DNA form, the CDR3 reads TGCGCCAGCAGCTCAAGGTCCCTAGCGGGAGGCACCGGGGAGCTGTTTTTT.